The source of this T cell receptor beta chain is a study of T cell changes during pregnancy in multiple sclerosis. Germline V gene lookup returns CDR1 SGHRS and CDR2 YFSETQ. CDR3 length: 13 residues. Trimming cost V 1 base and J 6 bases; bases outside gene matches: 4. The protocol was immunoSEQ multiplex PCR, while the TCRdb copy is restricted to in-frame clones and leaves out a portion. The sample carries around 130,000 clones, 95% to 98% recorded once. The gene calls are TRBV5-1 and TRBJ2-7; 7 bases are shared with TRBD1. The receptor comes from a female donor with multiple sclerosis, enrolled in a pregnancy study. The specimen was peripheral blood, collected after pregnancy. This chain's CDR3 is CASSLPTGFEQYF. CDR3 in DNA: TGCGCCAGCAGCTTGCCGACAGGGTTCGAGCAGTACTTC.